What follows are 24 T cell receptor beta chains derived from one specimen sequenced in a study of blood T cell repertoires in COVID-19. Profiling relied on immunoSEQ multiplex PCR, and the TCRdb table lists in-frame clones only, not all of them. Of 97,000 or so clones in the sample, roughly 86% were seen once. Input material: peripheral blood. The source of these receptors is a man aged 35-49 years with active or convalescent COVID-19.

The chain links TRBV2 to TRBJ1-5; 7 nucleotides match TRBD1. V lost 7 bases and J lost 7; bases outside the gene matches: 7. The CDR3 loop spans 13 amino acids. Germline values: CDR1 SNHLY, CDR2 FYNNEI. The CDR3 bases are TGTGCCAGCATTGAGGGGGCCGGACAGCCCCAGCATTTT. It translates to CASIEGAGQPQHF.

For the CDR3, the DNA is TGTGCCAGCAGCCAGCCAGGGGGGCTTTTGGGAAACACCATATATTTT. It translates to CASSQPGGLLGNTIYF. V and J are TRBV3-1 (or the pseudogene TRBV3-2) and TRBJ1-3; TRBD1 matches at 7 bases. The CDR3 contains 16 residues. With V trimmed by 3 bases and J by 4 bases, 9 bases remained unmatched. Germline V gene sequence: CDR1 LGHDT, CDR2 YNNKEL (reference sequence).

This clone was recorded once. The gene calls are TRBV29-1 and TRBJ2-7; 7 bases match TRBD2. This CDR3 contains 15 residues. Germline trimming cut 5 bases from V and 0 bases from J; bases unmatched to any gene: 10. CDR1 is SQVTM, CDR2 ANQGSEA, per germline. CDR3 protein: CSVRHGLESSYEQYF. DNA of the CDR3: TGCAGCGTTCGCCACGGACTAGAAAGCTCCTACGAGCAGTACTTC.

The chain recombines TRBV12-5 with TRBJ1-5, with 7 bases lining up with TRBD1. The CDR3 contains 13 residues. V lost 8 bases, J lost 2 bases, and 3 bases stayed unmatched. From germline, CDR1 is LGHNT and CDR2 FRNRAP. The chain's CDR3 is CASQGVGNQPQHF. The CDR3 bases are TGTGCTAGTCAGGGGGTCGGCAATCAGCCCCAGCATTTT.

V usage is TRBV5-1 and J usage is TRBJ2-5, with TRBD2 identical over 14 bases. The CDR3 consists of 17 residues. Looked up from germline, CDR1 is SGHRS and CDR2 is YFSETQ. V shed 4 bases and J 3 bases; nucleotides not matched to a gene: 8. The CDR3 DNA sequence: TGCGCCAGCAGCCGACGGACTAGCGGGGGGACGAAAGAGACCCAGTACTTC. This translates into CASSRRTSGGTKETQYF.

The rearrangement links TRBV10-3 to TRBJ1-1; D not certain. Germline CDR1 and CDR2: ENHRY and SYGVKD. The ends were cut back, 6 bases at V and 1 base at J, with 15 bases in the middle. This CDR3 contains 15 residues. The CDR3: CAISPRSPGNTEAFF. CDR3 nucleotide sequence: TGTGCCATCAGCCCCAGGTCCCCAGGGAACACTGAAGCTTTCTTT.

The CDR3 reads CASSQQGAHTEAFF. The CDR3 DNA reads as TGTGCCAGCAGCCAACAGGGGGCGCACACTGAAGCTTTCTTT. This chain connects TRBV7-2 to TRBJ1-1; TRBD1 matches at 9 bases. The CDR3 is made up of 14 amino acids. In germline, CDR1 is SGHTA, CDR2 FQGNSA. V was pared by 5 bases and J by 3 bases, with 4 bases of the junction left unmatched. Based on the CDR3 plus reference TRBV7-2 and TRBJ1-1, the full variable domain is GAGVSQSPSNKVTEKGKDVELRCDPISGHTALYWYRQSLGQGLEFLIYFQGNSAPDKSGLPSDRFSAERTGGSVSTLTIQRTQQEDSAVYLCASSQQGAHTEAFFGQGTRLTVV.

V is TRBV4-1 and J is TRBJ2-2; 7 bases are a match to TRBD2. V lost 1 base, J lost 1 base, and 6 bases stayed unmatched. This CDR3 has 17 amino acids. The germline gives CDR1 MGHRA, CDR2 YSYEKL. The CDR3: CASSQGLVAGNTGELFF. The CDR3 coding sequence is TGCGCCAGCAGCCAAGGTCTGGTAGCGGGGAACACCGGGGAGCTGTTTTTT.

The V gene is TRBV6-6, the J gene TRBJ1-1; a weak D match, TRBD1 (5 bases). V lost 0 bases and J 3 bases, leaving 8 bases between the germline ends. CDR1 MNHNY and CDR2 SVGAGI come from the germline V gene (reference sequence). This CDR3 contains 14 residues. DNA of the CDR3: TGTGCCAGCAGTTACTCGACGGGGGACACTGAAGCTTTCTTT. Protein: CASSYSTGDTEAFF.

The rearrangement uses TRBV7-2 and TRBJ2-7, with D maybe TRBD1 (6 bases). The CDR3 totals 14 residues. V lost 1 base and J lost 6, with 13 bases in between. Germline CDR1 reads SGHTA; CDR2 reads FQGNSA. The chain's CDR3 is CASSLGGPLVEQYF. CDR3 DNA: TGTGCCAGCAGCTTAGGGGGGCCACTCGTCGAGCAGTACTTC.

This chain's CDR3 is CASSLNRSGVNQETQYF. DNA for the CDR3: TGCGCCAGCAGCCTCAACCGGAGCGGGGTTAACCAAGAGACCCAGTACTTC. The chain links TRBV5-1 to TRBJ2-5; TRBD2 aligns across 7 bases. V dropped 4 bases and J dropped 0; count of bases not matched to a gene: 12. The CDR3 extends over 17 amino acids. CDR1 and CDR2 from the germline V gene are SGHRS and YFSETQ.

V usage is TRBV10-3 and J usage is TRBJ2-2, with TRBD2 matching over 8 bases. Per the germline V gene, CDR1 is ENHRY and CDR2 is SYGVKD. The CDR3 loop spans 15 amino acids. With V trimmed by 5 bases and J by 6 bases, 8 bases remained unmatched. The CDR3 DNA sequence: TGTGCCATCAGTCCCGCGGGGGGACTGGCCGGGGAGCTGTTTTTT. It yields the protein CAISPAGGLAGELFF.

The chain uses TRBV5-5 and TRBJ1-1; TRBD1 agrees at 8 bases. The CDR3 sequence is 12 residues long. Trimming removed 4 bases from V and 10 bases from J; junction bases left unmatched: 6. Germline V gene data show CDR1 as SGHKS and CDR2 as YYEKEE (reference sequence). DNA for the CDR3: TGTGCCAGCAGCCGACAGGGGATGGGAGCTTTCTTT. Residues: CASSRQGMGAFF.

The V gene is TRBV7-2, the J gene TRBJ2-3; 7 nucleotides match TRBD2. CDR1 and CDR2 (germline): SGHTA, FQGNSA. The V gene end was trimmed by 5 bases and the J gene end by 2 bases; junction bases not matched to a gene: 13. The CDR3 runs 17 residues. Here the CDR3 DNA reads TGTGCCAGCAGCCTACAGACTAGCCTGTCGGTCACAGATACGCAGTATTTT. Its translation is CASSLQTSLSVTDTQYF.

V and J are TRBV11-2 and TRBJ2-7; tentatively, D is TRBD2 (6 bases). Germline V gene sequence: CDR1 SGHAT, CDR2 FQNNGV. The CDR3 is made up of 13 amino acids. Trimming pared 5 bases from V and 7 bases from J, leaving 15 bases between. The CDR3 nucleotides are TGTGCCAGCAGCCAAAGCGGAGGGGTTGAGCAGTACTTC. Its protein is CASSQSGGVEQYF.

The rearrangement joins TRBV18 to TRBJ2-7, with TRBD2 matching 7 bases. The CDR3 loop spans 14 amino acids. With 3 bases clipped from V and 0 bases from J, the junction kept 2 bases outside the gene matches. Germline CDR1 reads KGHSH; CDR2 reads LQKENI. The CDR3 here is CASSPGGGSYEQYF. The DNA for the CDR3 is TGTGCCAGCTCACCTGGGGGGGGCTCCTACGAGCAGTACTTC.

J is TRBJ1-2 and V is TRBV28; D is undetermined. Per germline, CDR1 MDHEN and CDR2 SYDVKM. V was cut by 4 bases and J by 4 bases, with 7 bases left in between. There are 12 residues in the CDR3. The CDR3 bases are TGTGCCAGCAGTTACACCTCCTATGGCTACACCTTC. Amino acids: CASSYTSYGYTF.

The rearrangement uses TRBV9 and TRBJ2-7; TRBD1 matches 11 bases. V gave up 3 bases and J gave up 3 bases; unmatched junction bases: 5. Germline values: CDR1 SGDLS, CDR2 YYNGEE. This CDR3 contains 15 residues. The CDR3 bases are TGTGCCAGCAGCGAAGCCGGGACAGGGGGCTACGAGCAGTACTTC. Its translation is CASSEAGTGGYEQYF.

The V call is TRBV7-9, the J call TRBJ2-7, with no clear D. V was clipped by 5 bases and J by 0 bases, with 11 bases between them. CDR1 SEHNR and CDR2 FQNEAQ come from the germline V gene (reference sequence). The CDR3 runs to 14 residues. CDR3 bases: TGTGCCAGCAGCCCAACTTACTTCTCCTACGAGCAGTACTTC. This sequence encodes CASSPTYFSYEQYF.

The J gene is TRBJ2-7, the V gene TRBV12-3 or TRBV12-4, with TRBD2 as a possible D gene (5 bases). The CDR3 runs 13 residues. Trimming removed 6 bases from V and 1 base from J, with 10 bases in between. CDR3 loop: CASSLASSYEQYF. CDR3 bases: TGTGCCAGCAGCCTAGCTAGTTCCTACGAGCAGTACTTC.

The rearrangement joins TRBV3-1 (or the pseudogene TRBV3-2) to TRBJ1-1; 7 bases agree with TRBD1. The J segment lost 2 bases and the V segment lost 2 bases, leaving 2 bases of the junction unmatched. CDR3 length equals 14 residues. CDR1 and CDR2 from the germline V gene are LGHDT and YNNKEL (reference sequence). Here the CDR3 DNA reads TGTGCCAGCAGCCAAAGGACAGGCAACACTGAAGCTTTCTTT. Residues: CASSQRTGNTEAFF.

The chain carries TRBV25-1 and TRBJ2-7, with 11 bases aligning to TRBD2. Germline CDR1 reads MGHDK; CDR2 reads SYGVNS. The CDR3 consists of 18 residues. J was trimmed by 0 bases and V by 2 bases; bases with no gene match: 9. The CDR3 reads CASSEPSSGGTNSYEQYF. In DNA, the CDR3 is TGTGCCAGCAGTGAACCTTCTAGCGGGGGGACCAACTCCTACGAGCAGTACTTC.

The genes are TRBV19 and TRBJ1-2, with a weak D call TRBD1 (6 bases). The germline gives CDR1 LNHDA, CDR2 SQIVND (reference sequence). Trimming took 6 bases from V and 6 from J, leaving 17 bases between them. CDR3 size: 14 residues. In DNA form, the CDR3 reads TGTGCCAGTAGAACCGGGACACCGATCGATGGCTACACCTTC. Residues: CASRTGTPIDGYTF. The variable domain in full, completed from reference TRBV19 and TRBJ1-2, reads DGGITQSPKYLFRKEGQNVTLSCEQNLNHDAMYWYRQDPGQGLRLIYYSQIVNDFQKGDIAEGYSVSREKKESFPLTVTSAQKNPTAFYLCASRTGTPIDGYTFGSGTRLTVV.

In its sample, this clone was seen once. The chain carries TRBV18 and TRBJ1-5; 10 bases are shared with TRBD1. The CDR3 is 17 amino acids. Looked up from germline, CDR1 is KGHSH and CDR2 is LQKENI. J gave up 0 bases and V 6 bases, and 8 bases lay outside the gene matches. The CDR3 protein is CASSPGTGAYSNQPQHF. For the CDR3, the DNA is TGTGCCAGCTCCCCCGGGACAGGGGCCTATAGCAATCAGCCCCAGCATTTT.